The entry below gives a single T cell receptor (beta chain) sequence along with its context. Its antigen is as yet unknown. PCR employed 60 Vbeta and 13 Jbeta primers. Profiling relied on immunoSEQ multiplex PCR, and the TCRdb table lists in-frame clones only, not all of them. Of around 130,000 clones in the sample, 78% were seen once. This CDR3 comprises 18 residues. CDR1 is MGHRA and CDR2 is YSYEKL in the germline V gene. With 10 bases removed from V and 2 bases from J, the gap between germline ends came to 29 bases. These data originate in a study of cytomegalovirus exposure and HLA in healthy donors. Study-wide findings and caveats: The likely origin of a cluster of highly shared sequence variants was a sequencing artifact.

This sequence joins TRBV4-1 and TRBJ1-2; D gene ambiguous. Material: PBMCs. The clonotype originates from a young woman in good health and CMV-seronegative. The CDR3 loop is CAIRQGHSAGPLNYGYTF. The CDR3 bases are TGCGCCATCAGACAAGGCCATAGCGCCGGGCCCTTGAACTATGGCTACACCTTC.